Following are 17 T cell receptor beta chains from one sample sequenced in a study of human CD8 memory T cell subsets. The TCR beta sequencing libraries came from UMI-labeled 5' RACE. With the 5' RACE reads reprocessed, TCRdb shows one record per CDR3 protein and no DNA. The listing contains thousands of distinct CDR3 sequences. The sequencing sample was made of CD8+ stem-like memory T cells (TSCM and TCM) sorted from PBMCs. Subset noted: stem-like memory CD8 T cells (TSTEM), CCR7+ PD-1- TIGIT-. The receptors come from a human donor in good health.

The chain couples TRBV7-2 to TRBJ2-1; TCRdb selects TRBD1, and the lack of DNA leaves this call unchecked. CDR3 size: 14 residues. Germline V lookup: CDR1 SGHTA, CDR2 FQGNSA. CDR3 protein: CASSLIPGGNEQFF.

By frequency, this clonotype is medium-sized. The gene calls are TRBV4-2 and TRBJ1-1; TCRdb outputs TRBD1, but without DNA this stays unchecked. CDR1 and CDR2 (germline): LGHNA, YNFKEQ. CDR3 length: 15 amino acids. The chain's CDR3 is CASSQDWGEGTEAFF.

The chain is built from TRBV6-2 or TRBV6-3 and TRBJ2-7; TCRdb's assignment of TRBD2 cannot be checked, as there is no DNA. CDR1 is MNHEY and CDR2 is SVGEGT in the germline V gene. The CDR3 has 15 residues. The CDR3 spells CASSYRTSGSYEQYF.

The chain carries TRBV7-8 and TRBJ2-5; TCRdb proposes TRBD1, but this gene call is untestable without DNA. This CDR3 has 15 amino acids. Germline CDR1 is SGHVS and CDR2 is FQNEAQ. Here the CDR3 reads CASSPGTGNQETQYF.

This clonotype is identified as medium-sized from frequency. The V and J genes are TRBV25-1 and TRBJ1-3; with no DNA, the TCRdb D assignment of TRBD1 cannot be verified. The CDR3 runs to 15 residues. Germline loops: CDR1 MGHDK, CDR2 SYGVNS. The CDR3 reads CASSETGDAGNTIYF.

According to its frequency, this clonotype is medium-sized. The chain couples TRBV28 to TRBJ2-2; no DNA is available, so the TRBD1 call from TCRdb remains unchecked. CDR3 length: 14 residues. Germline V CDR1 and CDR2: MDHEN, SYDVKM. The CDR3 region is CASSYTGHTGELFF.

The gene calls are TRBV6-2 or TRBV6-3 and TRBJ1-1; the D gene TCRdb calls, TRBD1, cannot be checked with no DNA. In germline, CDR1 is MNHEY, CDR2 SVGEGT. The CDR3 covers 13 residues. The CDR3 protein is CASSYSPDAEAFF.

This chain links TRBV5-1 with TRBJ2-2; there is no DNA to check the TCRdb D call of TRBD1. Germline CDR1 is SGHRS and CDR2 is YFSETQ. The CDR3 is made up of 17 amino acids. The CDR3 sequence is CASSLDSPGQGTGELFF.

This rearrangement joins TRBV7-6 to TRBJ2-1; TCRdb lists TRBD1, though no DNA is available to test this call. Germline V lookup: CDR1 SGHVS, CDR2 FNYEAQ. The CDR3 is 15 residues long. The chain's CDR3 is CASSPRGKIGKGQFF.

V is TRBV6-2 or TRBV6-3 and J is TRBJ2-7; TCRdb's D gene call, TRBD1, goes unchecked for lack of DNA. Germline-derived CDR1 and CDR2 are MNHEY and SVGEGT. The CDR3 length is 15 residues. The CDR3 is CASSLTWDSAYEQYF.

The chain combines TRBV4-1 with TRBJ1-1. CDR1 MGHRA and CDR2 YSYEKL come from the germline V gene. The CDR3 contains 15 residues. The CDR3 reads CASSQDPAVLTEAFF.

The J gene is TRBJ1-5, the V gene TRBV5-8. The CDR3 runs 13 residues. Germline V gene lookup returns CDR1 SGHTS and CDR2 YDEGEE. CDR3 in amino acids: CASSPWSNQPQHF.

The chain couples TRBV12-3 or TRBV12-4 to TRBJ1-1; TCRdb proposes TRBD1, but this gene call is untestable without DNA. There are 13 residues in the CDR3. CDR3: CASRTTGGIEAFF.

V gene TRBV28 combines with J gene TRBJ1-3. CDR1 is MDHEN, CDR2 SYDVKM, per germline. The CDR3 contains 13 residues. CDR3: CASSLLQGNTIYF.

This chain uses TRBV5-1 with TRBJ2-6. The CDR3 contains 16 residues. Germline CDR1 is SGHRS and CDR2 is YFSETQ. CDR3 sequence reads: CASSLDLLSGANVLTF.

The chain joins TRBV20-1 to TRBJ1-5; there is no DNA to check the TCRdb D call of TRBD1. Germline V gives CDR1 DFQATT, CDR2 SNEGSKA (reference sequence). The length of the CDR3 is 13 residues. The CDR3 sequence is CSASPGGGQPQHF.

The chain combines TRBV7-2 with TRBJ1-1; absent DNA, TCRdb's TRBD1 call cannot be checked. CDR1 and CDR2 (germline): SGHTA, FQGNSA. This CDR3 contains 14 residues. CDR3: CASSRDSMNTEAFF.